The next 14 T cell receptor beta chains were all read from a single sample in a study of CD8 T cells in ankylosing spondylitis. From the 5' RACE reads, TCRdb called clonotypes with MiXCR, one entry per CDR3 protein. This sample has some 150,000 distinct CDR3 sequences, with roughly 44% found just once. Sequenced input: synovial fluid, either unsorted or a sorted T cell fraction (not recorded which). All receptors derive from a male donor with ankylosing spondylitis.

The rearrangement joins TRBV5-1 to TRBJ2-1; 8 bases are a match to TRBD2. With V trimmed by 4 bases and J by 12 bases, 9 bases remained unmatched. From germline, CDR1 is SGHRS and CDR2 YFSETQ. The length of the CDR3 is 13 residues. In DNA form, the CDR3 reads TGCGCCAGCAGCCTGCAACTAGCGGTTCGGCAGTTCTTC. Amino acids: CASSLQLAVRQFF.

This clonotype has just a few counts. The gene calls are TRBV10-3 and TRBJ1-3; 9 bases align to TRBD1. The CDR3 extends over 16 amino acids. Germline loops: CDR1 ENHRY, CDR2 SYGVKD. V dropped 6 bases and J dropped 8; count of bases not matched to a gene: 14. The CDR3 region has the DNA TGTGCCATCAGCTCCCCTAAGGGACAGGGCGTCTACACCATATATTTT. Translation: CAISSPKGQGVYTIYF.

This clonotype was seen more than once but under ten times. This chain uses TRBV20-1 with TRBJ2-1, with a weak D call TRBD1 (5 bases). Germline V CDR1 and CDR2: DFQATT, SNEGSKA (reference sequence). The V gene lost 3 bases and the J gene lost 1 base, with 22 bases spanning the gap. The length of the CDR3 is 18 residues. The CDR3 spells CSARILPWGGSSYNEQFF. DNA of the CDR3: TGCAGTGCTAGGATTCTACCTTGGGGCGGCTCGTCCTACAATGAGCAGTTCTTC.

The chain recombines TRBV5-1 with TRBJ1-6; perhaps TRBD1 as D (6 bases). Germline V lookup: CDR1 SGHRS, CDR2 YFSETQ. This CDR3 has 13 amino acids. The V and J ends lost 2 bases and 9 bases respectively, with 9 bases between them. DNA of the CDR3: TGCGCCAGCAGCTTTACAGGGCTTTCACCCCTCCACTTT. It is translated as CASSFTGLSPLHF. Looking up the rest from reference TRBV5-1 and TRBJ1-6 gives the full variable domain: KAGVTQTPRYLIKTRGQQVTLSCSPISGHRSVSWYQQTPGQGLQFLFEYFSETQRNKGNFPGRFSGRQFSNSRSEMNVSTLELGDSALYLCASSFTGLSPLHFGNGTRLTVT.

The sample holds a few counts of this clonotype. The rearrangement links TRBV18 to TRBJ2-5; D gene ambiguous. Germline V CDR1 and CDR2: KGHSH, LQKENI. The V and J ends lost 6 bases and 4 bases respectively, with 18 bases between them. The CDR3 consists of 15 residues. CDR3 sequence (DNA): TGTGCCAGCTCCCCGCTGAGGCAGGTCGGAGAGACCCAGTACTTC. Its translation is CASSPLRQVGETQYF.

V is TRBV11-2 and J is TRBJ2-7; D unclear. The CDR3 sequence is 13 residues long. The germline V gene has CDR1 SGHAT and CDR2 FQNNGV. Trimming removed 5 bases from V and 5 bases from J, with 13 bases in between. This chain's CDR3 is CASSHMKFHEQYF. The CDR3 region has the DNA TGTGCCAGCAGCCATATGAAGTTTCACGAGCAGTACTTC.

This clonotype was counted ten times or more. The V and J genes are TRBV12-3 or TRBV12-4 and TRBJ2-7; D is possibly TRBD2 (5 bases). Deletions cut 5 bases from V and 5 bases from J, with 16 bases between. The CDR3 is 14 amino acids. This CDR3 reads CASSLRVGVHEQYF. The CDR3 DNA is TGTGCCAGCAGTCTCCGGGTCGGGGTCCACGAGCAGTACTTC.

The rearrangement links TRBV2 to TRBJ1-1; D unclear. The V gene's germline CDR1 is SNHLY and CDR2 FYNNEI. CDR3 length: 12 amino acids. The germline V and J ends were trimmed by 7 bases and 4 bases, with 10 bases remaining between them. The CDR3 DNA sequence: TGTGCCAGCATCGCCTCGATCACTGAAGCTTTCTTT. Translating gives CASIASITEAFF.

The V call is TRBV4-1, the J call TRBJ1-4; D not resolved. CDR3 length: 13 residues. V was clipped by 1 base and J by 8 bases, with 8 bases between them. Germline V CDR1 and CDR2: MGHRA, YSYEKL. CDR3 amino acids: CASSQVFLEKLFF. The DNA of the CDR3 is TGCGCCAGCAGCCAAGTCTTTTTGGAAAAACTGTTTTTT.

The J gene is TRBJ2-7, the V gene TRBV30; the D gene is possibly TRBD1 (6 bases). The CDR3 spans 12 residues. V lost 6 bases to trimming and J lost 7 bases, with 16 bases between them. The germline V gene has CDR1 GTSNPN and CDR2 SVGIG (reference sequence). The CDR3 DNA sequence: TGTGCCTGTTGGTGCCGAGGGGGAGAGCAGTACTTC. Protein sequence: CACWCRGGEQYF. Looking up the rest from reference TRBV30 and TRBJ2-7 gives the full variable domain: SQTIHQWPATLVQPVGSPLSLECTVEGTSNPNLYWYRQAAGRGLQLLFYSVGIGQISSEVPQNLSASRPQDRQFILSSKKLLLSDSGFYLCACWCRGGEQYFGPGTRLTVT.

The rearrangement joins TRBV27 to TRBJ2-1; D may correspond to TRBD1 or TRBD2 (5 bases each). Germline V gene lookup returns CDR1 MNHEY and CDR2 SMNVEV (reference sequence). Trimming took off 6 bases at V and 0 bases at J, with 21 bases between the two ends. CDR3 length: 18 residues. CDR3: CASRPVGGGPYSYNEQFF. Written as DNA, the CDR3 is TGTGCCAGCAGACCCGTTGGGGGTGGCCCCTACTCCTACAATGAGCAGTTCTTC.

This clonotype was observed a handful of times. V is TRBV4-3 and J is TRBJ2-3; D not certain. Trimming removed 0 bases at V and 6 bases at J, with 16 bases between. The germline V gene encodes CDR1 LGHNA and CDR2 YSLEER. The length of the CDR3 is 16 residues. Written as DNA, the CDR3 is TGCGCCAGCAGCCAAGACTGGCACATCCACCAGGATACGCAGTATTTT. As protein: CASSQDWHIHQDTQYF.

This chain connects TRBV2 to TRBJ2-2; D is possibly TRBD1 or TRBD2 (5 bases each). The V and J ends lost 3 bases and 2 bases respectively, with 7 bases between them. CDR1 and CDR2 (germline): SNHLY, FYNNEI. The CDR3 covers 14 residues. CDR3 sequence reads: CASSDWDNTGELFF. Written as DNA, the CDR3 is TGTGCCAGCAGTGATTGGGACAACACCGGGGAGCTGTTTTTT.

The chain joins TRBV15 to TRBJ1-5, with 8 bases fitting TRBD1. The junction had 5 bases not matched to a gene; V was cut back by 1 base and J by 6 bases. Germline CDR1 is LNHNV and CDR2 is YYDKDF (reference sequence). The CDR3 length is 15 residues. For the CDR3, the DNA is TGTGCCACCAGCAGAGGGACAGGGCTTCTTCAGCCCCAGCATTTT. It codes for CATSRGTGLLQPQHF.